The 5 T cell receptor beta chains given below trace back to one sample, sequenced in a study of blood T cells in healthy people across ages. A sample-barcoded 5' primer and a J-beta primer mix were used in a second PCR of about 7 to 12 cycles. In TCRdb, the 5' RACE reads were re-called with MiXCR into one record per CDR3 protein. The sample lists roughly 1.5 million distinct CDR3 sequences; about 42% were seen once. Sequencing was done on a sample of blood. These receptors all come from a woman between 18 and 30 years old in good health.

This clonotype appeared a single time. The chain couples TRBV4-3 to TRBJ1-2, with D tentatively TRBD1 (5 bases). The V gene lost 2 bases and the J gene lost 3 bases, with 10 bases spanning the gap. The CDR3 contains 14 residues. Germline CDR1 and CDR2: LGHNA and YSLEER. The DNA for the CDR3 is TGCGCCAGCAGCCAAAGGGAGGGGCACTATGGCTACACCTTC. Translation gives CASSQREGHYGYTF.

This clonotype came up a few times. CDR3 residues: CASSRERNTEAFF. The CDR3 bases are TGCGCCAGCTCTCGTGAGAGGAACACTGAAGCTTTCTTT. The chain joins TRBV5-1 to TRBJ1-1, with unresolved D. This CDR3 spans 13 amino acids. V lost 7 bases to trimming and J lost 1 base, with 11 bases between them. The germline V gene has CDR1 SGHRS and CDR2 YFSETQ.

V and J are TRBV12-5 and TRBJ2-1; TRBD2 might be the D (6 bases). CDR1 is LGHNT, CDR2 FRNRAP, per germline. Between the trimmed V and J ends, which lost 3 bases and 7 bases, there was a span of 16 bases. The CDR3 is 15 amino acids. The CDR3 nucleotides are TGTGCTAGTGGTTTATCCCCTGGGAGGTGGAATGAGCAGTTCTTC. This gives the protein CASGLSPGRWNEQFF.

The gene calls are TRBV4-3 and TRBJ1-5, with 7 bases fitting TRBD1. J gave up 9 bases and V 4 bases, and 12 bases lay outside the gene matches. The CDR3 length is 15 residues. In germline, CDR1 is LGHNA, CDR2 YSLEER. CDR3 loop: CASSPTSDRYGPQHF. In nucleotides, the CDR3 is TGCGCCAGCAGCCCAACGTCGGACAGGTACGGGCCCCAGCATTTT.

About this clonotype itself: One junction end does not reproduce the germline sequence, and a read error may be involved. The chain joins TRBV28 to TRBJ1-2; D remains unclear. The CDR3 is 13 amino acids. Germline V gene sequence: CDR1 MDHEN, CDR2 SYDVKM. CDR3 nucleotides: TGTGACAGCAGCCTGACCGGGTCGTGGGGCTACACCTTC. Translated, it gives CDSSLTGSWGYTF.